Reported below is one T cell receptor (beta chain). The antigen remains undetermined. Authors' data handling: ImmunoSEQ supplied junction-only sequences lacking quality scores, so filtering was different. Assay used: immunoSEQ multiplex PCR; TCRdb lists only in-frame clones, some missing. Clone size and the V and J calls come from that table; the DNA yielded D and trimming. The sample shows roughly 2 million clones, roughly 95% of them seen only once. Germline V gene data show CDR1 as SGHDT and CDR2 as YYEEEE. The length of the CDR3 is 13 residues. The V gene lost 2 bases and the J gene lost 0 bases, with 5 bases spanning the gap. These data are taken from a study of shared clonotypes between healthy human individuals. Turning to the study itself: Each donor's CD8 memory used one plate, CD8 naive two, each CD4 subset three. The study's findings and limits: Generation probabilities of non-shared clonotypes were lower (relative to those shared by all four donors).

Terminally differentiated effector memory CD45RA+ cells were excluded by CCR7 positive selection of CD45RO-negative cells. This TCR was recovered from a man younger than 30 in good health. The chain joins TRBV5-6 to TRBJ1-1; D call uncertain. The sample taken for sequencing was naive CD8+ T cells sorted from blood. CDR3 sequence (DNA): TGTGCCAGCAGCTTCTCCGTGAACACTGAAGCTTTCTTT. Amino acid sequence: CASSFSVNTEAFF.